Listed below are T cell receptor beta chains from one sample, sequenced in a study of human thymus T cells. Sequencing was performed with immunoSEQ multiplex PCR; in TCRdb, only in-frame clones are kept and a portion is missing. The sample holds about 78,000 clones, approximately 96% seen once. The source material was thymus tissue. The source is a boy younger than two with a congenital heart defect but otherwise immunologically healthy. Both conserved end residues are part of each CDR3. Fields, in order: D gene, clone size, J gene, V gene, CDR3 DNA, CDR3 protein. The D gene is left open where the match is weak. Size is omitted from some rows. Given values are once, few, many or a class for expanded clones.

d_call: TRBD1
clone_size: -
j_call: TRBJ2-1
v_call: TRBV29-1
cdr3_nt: TGCAGCGTTGAAGTCAGGGGGCTACACAATGAGCAGTTCTTC
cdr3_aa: CSVEVRGLHNEQFF

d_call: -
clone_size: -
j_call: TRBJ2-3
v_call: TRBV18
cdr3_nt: TGTGCCAGCTCACCACCTTCAAACGCCATTCACACAGATACGCAGTATTTT
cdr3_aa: CASSPPSNAIHTDTQYF

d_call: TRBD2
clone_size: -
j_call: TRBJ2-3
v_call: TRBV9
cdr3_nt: TGTGCCAGCAGCGTAGACGGTAGCGGGAGAGCAGATACGCAGTATTTT
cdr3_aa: CASSVDGSGRADTQYF

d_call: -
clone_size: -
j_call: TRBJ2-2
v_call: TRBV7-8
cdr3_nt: TGTGCCAGCAGCTTAGAAACCCCAGAAGGAATGAATGGGGGGGAGCTGTTTTTT
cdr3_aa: CASSLETPEGMNGGELFF

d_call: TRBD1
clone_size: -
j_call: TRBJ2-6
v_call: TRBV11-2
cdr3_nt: TGTGCCAGCAGCTTAGATTTAACGGGACAGGGTCTCTCTGGGGCCAACGTCCTGACTTTC
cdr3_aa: CASSLDLTGQGLSGANVLTF

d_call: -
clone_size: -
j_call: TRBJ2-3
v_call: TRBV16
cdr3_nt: TGTGCCAGCAGCCTATCACTAGGAAGAAGCACAGATACGCAGTATTTT
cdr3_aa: CASSLSLGRSTDTQYF

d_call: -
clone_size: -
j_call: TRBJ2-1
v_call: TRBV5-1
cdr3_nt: TGCGCCAGCAGCTTTAGCCCATCCTACAATGAGCAGTTCTTC
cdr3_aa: CASSFSPSYNEQFF

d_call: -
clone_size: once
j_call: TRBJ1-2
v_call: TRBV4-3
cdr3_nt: TGCGCCAGCAGCCAAGCGGCCGTCAAGCTCGGGGGAAACTATGGCTACACCTTC
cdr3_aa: CASSQAAVKLGGNYGYTF

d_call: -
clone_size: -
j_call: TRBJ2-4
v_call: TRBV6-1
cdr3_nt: TGTGCCAGCAGTGAAGTAGGGGTTGAGAGGGCCAAAAACATTCAGTACTTC
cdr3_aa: CASSEVGVERAKNIQYF

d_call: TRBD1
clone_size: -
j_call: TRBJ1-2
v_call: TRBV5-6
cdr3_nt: TGTGCCAGCAGCTCGACGAATGGAGACAGGGGAGAAGGCTACACCTTC
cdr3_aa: CASSSTNGDRGEGYTF

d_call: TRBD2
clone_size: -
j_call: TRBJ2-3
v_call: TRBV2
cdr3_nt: TGTGCCAGCAGTGAAGCGTATGGTGGCGGGAGGGCCGACACAGATACGCAGTATTTT
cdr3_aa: CASSEAYGGGRADTDTQYF

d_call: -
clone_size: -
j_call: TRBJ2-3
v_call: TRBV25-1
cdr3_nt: TGTGCCAGCAGCCTCGGGGGACGACACACAGATACGCAGTATTTT
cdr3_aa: CASSLGGRHTDTQYF

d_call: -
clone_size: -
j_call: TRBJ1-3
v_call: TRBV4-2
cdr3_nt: TGTGCCAGCAGCCGGATTGCGACGGACTCTGGAAACACCATATATTTT
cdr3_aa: CASSRIATDSGNTIYF

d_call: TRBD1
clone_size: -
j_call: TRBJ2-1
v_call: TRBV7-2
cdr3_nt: TGTGCCAGCACCCGCGGACAGGACTCCTACAATGAGCAGTTCTTC
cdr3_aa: CASTRGQDSYNEQFF

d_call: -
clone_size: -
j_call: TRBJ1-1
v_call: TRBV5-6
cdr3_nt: TGTGCCAGCAGTCAAACAGGAGATCGCGGTGAAGCTTTCTTT
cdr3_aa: CASSQTGDRGEAFF

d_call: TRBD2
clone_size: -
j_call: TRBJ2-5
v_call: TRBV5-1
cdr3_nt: TGCGCCAGCAGCTTGGTCGGGACTAGCGGGGGGGCCGGGCACGAAGAGACCCAGTACTTC
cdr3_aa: CASSLVGTSGGAGHEETQYF

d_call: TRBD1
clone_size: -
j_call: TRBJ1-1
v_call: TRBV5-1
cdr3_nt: TGCGCCAGCAGCTTGGCCCCTAGACAGGGCCCCGAAGCTTTCTTT
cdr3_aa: CASSLAPRQGPEAFF

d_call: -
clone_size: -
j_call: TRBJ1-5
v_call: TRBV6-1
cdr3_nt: TGTGCCAGCAGTGAAAGGGGCATTAGCAATCAGCCCCAGCATTTT
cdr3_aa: CASSERGISNQPQHF

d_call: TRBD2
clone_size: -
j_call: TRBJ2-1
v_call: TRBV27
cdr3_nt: TGTGCCAGCAGTTTATATTTTGTGGGGGGGGGCAATGAGCAGTTCTTC
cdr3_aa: CASSLYFVGGGNEQFF

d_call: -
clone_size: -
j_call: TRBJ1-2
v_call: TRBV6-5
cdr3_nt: TGTGCCAGCAGTTATGGGAAGCCCTATGGCTACACCTTC
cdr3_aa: CASSYGKPYGYTF

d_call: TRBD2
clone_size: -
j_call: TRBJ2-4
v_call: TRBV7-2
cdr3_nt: TGTGCCAGCAGCTCCCTGACTAGCGGGGGGGCAGGTGGCAAAAACATTCAGTACTTC
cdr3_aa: CASSSLTSGGAGGKNIQYF

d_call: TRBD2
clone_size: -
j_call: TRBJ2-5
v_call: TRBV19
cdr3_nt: TGTGCCAGTACCAGCGGGAGAAAGGGAGGGAAAGAGACCCAGTACTTC
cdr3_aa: CASTSGRKGGKETQYF

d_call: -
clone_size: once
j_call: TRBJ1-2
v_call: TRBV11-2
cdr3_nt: TGTGCCAGCAGCTTAGAGGAGGAGTCGGGCGCGAGTGGCTATGGCTACACCTTC
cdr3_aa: CASSLEEESGASGYGYTF

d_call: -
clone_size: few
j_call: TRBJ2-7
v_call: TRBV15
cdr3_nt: TGTGCCACCAGCAGAGATAGTGAGGGCGCGCCCAATAAGTGCTTC
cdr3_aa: CATSRDSEGAPNKCF

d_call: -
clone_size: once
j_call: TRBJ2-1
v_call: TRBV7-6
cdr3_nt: TGTGCCAGCAGCCCTGGGTCGGGGATCCCTTCAAATGAGCAGTTCTTC
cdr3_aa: CASSPGSGIPSNEQFF

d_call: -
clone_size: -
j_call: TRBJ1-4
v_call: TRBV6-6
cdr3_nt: TGTGCCAGCAGGGGTAGAGAAAAACTGTTTTTT
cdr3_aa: CASRGREKLFF

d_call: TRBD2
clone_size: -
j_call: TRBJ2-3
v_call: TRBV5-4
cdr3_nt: TGTGCCAGCAGCTCGCATAGGGACTATCCTAGCACAGATACGCAGTATTTT
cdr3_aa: CASSSHRDYPSTDTQYF

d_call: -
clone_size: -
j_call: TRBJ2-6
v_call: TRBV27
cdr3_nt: TGTGCCAGCAGTTTGGTAGCGCCGACTGGGGCCAACGTCCTGACTTTC
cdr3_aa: CASSLVAPTGANVLTF

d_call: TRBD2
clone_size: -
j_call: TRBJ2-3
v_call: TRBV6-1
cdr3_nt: TGTGCCAGCAGCCACGGGGGGGACGTAGATACGCAGTATTTT
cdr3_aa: CASSHGGDVDTQYF

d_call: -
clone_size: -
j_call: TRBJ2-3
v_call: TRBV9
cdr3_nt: TGTGCCAGCAGCCCCCAGCGAGAGGGGGATGGCACAGATACGCAGTATTTT
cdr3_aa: CASSPQREGDGTDTQYF

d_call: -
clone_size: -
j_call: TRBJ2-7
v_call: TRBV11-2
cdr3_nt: TGTGCCAGCAGCTTTTGGCGCAGGGGAGCCCCCCTTGTCTACGAGCAGTACTTC
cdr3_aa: CASSFWRRGAPLVYEQYF

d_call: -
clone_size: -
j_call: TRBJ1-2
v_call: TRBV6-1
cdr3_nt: TGTGCCAGCCGCAGGGACATCGGGGATGGCTACACCTTC
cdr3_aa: CASRRDIGDGYTF

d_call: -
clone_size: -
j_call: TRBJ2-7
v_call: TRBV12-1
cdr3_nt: TGTGCCAGCAGCTGGGGACAGGGGGGCTACGAGCAGTACTTC
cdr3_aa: CASSWGQGGYEQYF

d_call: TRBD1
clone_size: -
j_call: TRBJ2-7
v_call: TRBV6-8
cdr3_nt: TGTGCCAGCAGTCAGAACTTTACAGGGGACTACGAGCAGTACTTC
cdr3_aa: CASSQNFTGDYEQYF